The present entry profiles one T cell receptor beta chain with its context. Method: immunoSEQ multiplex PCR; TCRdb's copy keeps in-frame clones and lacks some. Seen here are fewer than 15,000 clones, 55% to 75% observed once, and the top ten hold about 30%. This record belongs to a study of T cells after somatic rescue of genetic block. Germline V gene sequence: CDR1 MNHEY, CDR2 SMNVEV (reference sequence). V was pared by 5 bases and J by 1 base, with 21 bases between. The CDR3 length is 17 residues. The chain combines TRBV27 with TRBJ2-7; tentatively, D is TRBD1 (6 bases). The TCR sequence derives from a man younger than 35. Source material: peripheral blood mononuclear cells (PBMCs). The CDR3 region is CASSETRQGPISYEQYF. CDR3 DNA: TGTGCCAGCAGTGAAACCCGGCAGGGGCCTATTTCCTACGAGCAGTACTTC.